One sample yielded the 22 T cell receptor beta chains listed below, sequenced in a study of shared clonotypes between healthy human individuals. Profiled with immunoSEQ multiplex PCR; TCRdb holds only in-frame clones, not every one. The sample holds roughly 2.4 million clones, roughly 95% seen once. Sequenced material: naive CD4+ T cells sorted from blood. This sample's subset: CD45RA+ positively selected. These receptors were taken from a man between 18 and 29 years old in good health.

The rearrangement links TRBV6-5 to TRBJ2-7; no reliable D call. In germline, CDR1 is MNHEY, CDR2 SVGAGI. There are 14 residues in the CDR3. Trimming shortened V by 2 bases and J by 3 bases, and 11 bases separated the two germline ends. The CDR3 loop reads CASSYHSDYYEQYF. As DNA, the CDR3 is TGTGCCAGCAGTTACCATTCGGATTACTACGAGCAGTACTTC.

This rearrangement joins TRBV12-5 to TRBJ1-5, with D maybe TRBD1 (5 bases). V dropped 6 bases and J dropped 3 bases, with 9 bases sitting between them. CDR3 length: 13 amino acids. CDR1 LGHNT and CDR2 FRNRAP come from the germline V gene. The CDR3, as DNA: TGTGCTAGTGGGGAGGGGCACAATCAGCCCCAGCATTTT. Protein: CASGEGHNQPQHF.

The rearrangement uses TRBV6-1 and TRBJ2-5; D call uncertain. Germline V gene sequence: CDR1 MNHNS, CDR2 SASEGT. Trimming shortened V by 8 bases and J by 5 bases, and 15 bases separated the two germline ends. The CDR3 has 13 residues. The CDR3 spells CASANDLWETQYF. The CDR3 bases are TGTGCCAGCGCGAACGACTTATGGGAGACCCAGTACTTC.

This rearrangement joins TRBV6-5 to TRBJ1-1; D is unclear. Looked up from germline, CDR1 is MNHEY and CDR2 is SVGAGI. V was pared by 0 bases and J by 2 bases, with 13 bases between. This CDR3 spans 16 amino acids. CDR3 nucleotides: TGTGCCAGCAGTTACTCTAAGTCTTGGACCAACACTGAAGCTTTCTTT. Amino acids: CASSYSKSWTNTEAFF.

This clone has only one observation. The J gene is TRBJ2-7, the V gene TRBV6-5; D is tentatively TRBD1 or TRBD2 (5 bases each). The germline V gene encodes CDR1 MNHEY and CDR2 SVGAGI. The V end lost 2 bases, the J end lost 4 bases, and 12 bases lay between the germline ends. This CDR3 is built from 14 residues. The CDR3 DNA reads as TGTGCCAGCAGTTACAGTGTAGGGGAGTACGAGCAGTACTTC. Its protein is CASSYSVGEYEQYF.

J is TRBJ2-7 and V is TRBV5-1, with D perhaps TRBD1 (5 bases). This CDR3 is 14 amino acids long. Germline V gives CDR1 SGHRS, CDR2 YFSETQ. V was pared by 2 bases and J by 2 bases, with 11 bases between. Written as DNA, the CDR3 is TGCGCCAGCAGCTTTCAGGGTAACACCTACGAGCAGTACTTC. It encodes CASSFQGNTYEQYF.

The V call is TRBV7-6, the J call TRBJ2-1; TRBD1 agrees at 7 bases. After removal of 4 bases from V and 6 bases from J, the junction contained 6 bases not matched to a gene. This CDR3 region has 14 residues. Germline-derived CDR1 and CDR2 are SGHVS and FNYEAQ. CDR3 in amino acids: CASSSTGNGNEQFF. The CDR3, as DNA: TGTGCCAGCAGCTCGACAGGGAATGGCAATGAGCAGTTCTTC.

The V and J genes are TRBV6-5 and TRBJ1-2, with D tentatively TRBD1 (5 bases). CDR1 and CDR2 from the germline V gene are MNHEY and SVGAGI. This CDR3 is 13 amino acids long. V was clipped by 4 bases and J by 5 bases, with 11 bases between them. The CDR3: CASSSVGTYGYTF. The CDR3 coding sequence is TGTGCCAGCAGTTCGGTTGGGACGTATGGCTACACCTTC.

The chain uses TRBV18 and TRBJ1-1; D call uncertain. The CDR3 runs 15 residues. Between the trimmed V and J ends, which lost 0 bases and 0 bases, there was a span of 8 bases. CDR1 is KGHSH and CDR2 is LQKENI in the germline V gene. The CDR3 DNA sequence: TGTGCCAGCTCACCACCGAAGGGCTTGAACACTGAAGCTTTCTTT. Its protein is CASSPPKGLNTEAFF.

The chain has TRBV6-6 and TRBJ2-1; 10 nucleotides align to TRBD2. Trimming at V came to 7 bases and at J to 4 bases, leaving 10 bases not matched to a gene. CDR3 length: 16 amino acids. The germline V gene has CDR1 MNHNY and CDR2 SVGAGI (reference sequence). DNA of the CDR3: TGTGCCAGCACCGTAGGGGGGACTAGCGCGTACAATGAGCAGTTCTTC. It translates to CASTVGGTSAYNEQFF.

This chain joins TRBV10-3 and TRBJ2-2; TRBD2 matches at 10 bases. Germline V gene data show CDR1 as ENHRY and CDR2 as SYGVKD. The CDR3 loop spans 16 amino acids. The J segment lost 8 bases and the V segment lost 6 bases, leaving 12 bases of the junction unmatched. As DNA, the CDR3 is TGTGCCATCAGCCGCTCGGTAGCGGGAGGATCAGGGGAGCTGTTTTTT. Translated: CAISRSVAGGSGELFF.

J is TRBJ2-3 and V is TRBV7-6; 9 nucleotides match TRBD2. Germline V gene sequence: CDR1 SGHVS, CDR2 FNYEAQ. The CDR3 runs 16 residues. J gave up 0 bases and V 2 bases, and 3 bases lay outside the gene matches. This chain's CDR3 is CASSLMLAGSTDTQYF. CDR3 coding DNA: TGTGCCAGCAGCTTAATGCTAGCGGGAAGCACAGATACGCAGTATTTT.

The rearrangement joins TRBV18 to TRBJ1-6, with D possibly TRBD1 on 5 matching bases. This CDR3 contains 15 residues. The germline V gene has CDR1 KGHSH and CDR2 LQKENI. V was shortened by 5 bases and J by 5 bases, with 13 bases between the two germline ends. The DNA of the CDR3 is TGTGCCAGCTCAGCTATGGGGGGAGATAATTCACCCCTCCACTTT. Translated: CASSAMGGDNSPLHF.

The chain is built from TRBV5-1 and TRBJ2-7; TRBD1 matches 8 bases. The J segment lost 4 bases and the V segment lost 4 bases, leaving 10 bases of the junction unmatched. CDR1 and CDR2 (germline): SGHRS, YFSETQ. The CDR3 covers 15 residues. The CDR3 reads CASSHGTGLGYEQYF. The CDR3 nucleotides are TGCGCCAGCAGCCACGGGACAGGCCTGGGGTACGAGCAGTACTTC.

The chain is built from TRBV2 and TRBJ2-1; maybe TRBD1 (6 bases). Trimming shortened V by 3 bases and J by 9 bases, and 9 bases separated the two germline ends. CDR3 length equals 12 residues. From germline, CDR1 is SNHLY and CDR2 FYNNEI. CDR3 DNA: TGTGCCAGCAGTGAGGGGGCCGGTGAGCAGTTCTTC. Residues: CASSEGAGEQFF.

The chain combines TRBV6-6 with TRBJ2-7, with D possibly matching TRBD1 (5 bases). V lost 6 bases and J 1 base, leaving 13 bases between the germline ends. The CDR3 is 14 amino acids. Germline values: CDR1 MNHNY, CDR2 SVGAGI (reference sequence). The CDR3 DNA sequence: TGTGCCAGCAGGGACACATGGGAATCCTACGAGCAGTACTTC. It yields the protein CASRDTWESYEQYF.

The rearrangement links TRBV6-6 to TRBJ1-2, with D possibly matching TRBD1 (6 bases). V lost 2 bases and J 0 bases, leaving 10 bases between the germline ends. The CDR3 spans 15 residues. The V gene's germline CDR1 is MNHNY and CDR2 SVGAGI (reference sequence). CDR3 sequence: CASSYRDNPNYGYTF. CDR3 sequence (DNA): TGTGCCAGCAGTTACCGGGACAATCCTAACTATGGCTACACCTTC.

The rearrangement joins TRBV7-9 to TRBJ2-5; 8 positions match TRBD2. Germline loops: CDR1 SEHNR, CDR2 FQNEAQ (reference sequence). Trimming removed 3 bases from V and 5 bases from J; junction bases left unmatched: 2. This CDR3 has 13 amino acids. In DNA form, the CDR3 reads TGTGCCAGCAGCTTTCGGGAGGGGGAGACCCAGTACTTC. This sequence encodes CASSFREGETQYF.

This rearrangement joins TRBV30 to TRBJ2-7, with 10 bases lining up with TRBD1. CDR1 is GTSNPN and CDR2 is SVGIG in the germline V gene (reference sequence). The CDR3 spans 15 residues. Trimming at V came to 1 base and at J to 3 bases, leaving 6 bases not matched to a gene. The CDR3 DNA reads as TGTGCCTGGAGTGAACCGCGGGACAGGGGCTACGAGCAGTACTTC. It is translated as CAWSEPRDRGYEQYF. Filled out from reference TRBV30 and TRBJ2-7, the complete variable domain reads SQTIHQWPATLVQPVGSPLSLECTVEGTSNPNLYWYRQAAGRGLQLLFYSVGIGQISSEVPQNLSASRPQDRQFILSSKKLLLSDSGFYLCAWSEPRDRGYEQYFGPGTRLTVT.

The chain is built from TRBV11-2 and TRBJ2-7; TRBD2 aligns across 8 bases. CDR3 length: 15 residues. Germline V CDR1 and CDR2: SGHAT, FQNNGV. The J segment lost 7 bases and the V segment lost 4 bases, leaving 12 bases of the junction unmatched. CDR3 residues: CASSSITGGPEEQYF. CDR3 nucleotide sequence: TGTGCCAGCAGCTCCATCACGGGGGGGCCAGAGGAGCAGTACTTC.

The chain recombines TRBV5-1 with TRBJ1-1; no definite D call. Trimming took off 4 bases at V and 5 bases at J, with 18 bases between the two ends. Germline CDR1 is SGHRS and CDR2 is YFSETQ. This CDR3 has 15 amino acids. The CDR3 DNA follows: TGCGCCAGCAGCCCCCAACCCGGGGTAGCAACTGAAGCTTTCTTT. It yields the protein CASSPQPGVATEAFF. Variable domain in full (rest from reference TRBV5-1 and TRBJ1-1): KAGVTQTPRYLIKTRGQQVTLSCSPISGHRSVSWYQQTPGQGLQFLFEYFSETQRNKGNFPGRFSGRQFSNSRSEMNVSTLELGDSALYLCASSPQPGVATEAFFGQGTRLTVV.

The chain joins TRBV5-3 to TRBJ2-4; 7 positions agree with TRBD1. TRBV5-3 carries the ORF label, with uncertain function. J gave up 5 bases and V 4 bases, and 3 bases lay outside the gene matches. This CDR3 spans 13 amino acids. The CDR3 protein is CARSRTGQNIQYF. The CDR3 nucleotides are TGTGCCAGAAGCAGGACAGGACAAAACATTCAGTACTTC.